A selection of T cell receptor beta chains follows, all from one sample in a study of blood T cell repertoires in COVID-19. Method: immunoSEQ multiplex PCR; TCRdb's copy keeps in-frame clones and lacks some. This sample has more than 300,000 clones, with 70% to 90% found just once. The sample consisted of PBMCs or T cells enriched from blood (not recorded which). The receptors were sampled from a woman in her twenties or thirties who had recovered from COVID-19. CDR3s include the opening cysteine and the closing phenylalanine or tryptophan. A D gene is named only where the DNA matches it firmly. Clone size appears in some rows only: once, few, many, or a class for an expanded clone.

>TRBD1|TRBJ1-2|TRBV4-3|.
TGCGCCAGCAGCCAAGATCACAGGACAGGACCTTTCTATGGCTACACCTTC
CASSQDHRTGPFYGYTF
>.|TRBJ2-7|TRBV19|.
TGTGCCAGTAGCTCGGACATGACGGATACCTACGAGCAGTACTTC
CASSSDMTDTYEQYF
>TRBD1|TRBJ1-3|TRBV4-1|.
TGCGCCAGCAGCCATGACAGGGTCTCTGGAAACACCATATATTTT
CASSHDRVSGNTIYF
>.|TRBJ1-1|TRBV7-2|.
TGTGCCAGCAGCCCGGGTCCTCTGGCCGGGGGGCCTGAAGCTTTCTTT
CASSPGPLAGGPEAFF
>.|TRBJ2-7|TRBV10-3|.
TGTGCCATCAGTGGCGAGGGCTCCTACGAGCAGTACTTC
CAISGEGSYEQYF
>TRBD2|TRBJ2-3|TRBV28|.
TGTGCCAGCCAGACTAGCGGGGGAAAAGATACGCAGTATTTT
CASQTSGGKDTQYF
>.|TRBJ2-7|TRBV7-8|.
TGTGCCAGCAGCCCTTTCACGGTTATAGGGGACGAGCAGTACTTC
CASSPFTVIGDEQYF
>TRBD1|TRBJ1-6|TRBV27|.
TGTGCCAGCAGTACTAGGACAGGGGAAATCTCACCCCTCCACTTT
CASSTRTGEISPLHF
>TRBD1|TRBJ1-6|TRBV4-2|.
TGTGCCAGCCGCCCGGACAGGATGAATTCACCCCTCCACTTT
CASRPDRMNSPLHF
>.|TRBJ1-2|TRBV7-8|.
TGTGCCAGCAGCCAACGGCGGGGAATTAACTATGGCTACACCTTC
CASSQRRGINYGYTF
>.|TRBJ1-5|TRBV4-2|.
TGTGCCAGCAGCCCTGCGGGGGATTATCAGCCCCAGCATTTT
CASSPAGDYQPQHF
>TRBD1|TRBJ1-5|TRBV6-4|.
TGTGCCAGCAGTGGCAGGGGGTCTCAGCCCCAGCATTTT
CASSGRGSQPQHF
>.|TRBJ2-3|TRBV30|.
TGTGCCTGGAGTGTACCCGGGGGAGGTACAGATACGCAGTATTTT
CAWSVPGGGTDTQYF
>TRBD2|TRBJ2-1|TRBV6-2/TRBV6-3|.
TGTGCCAGCAGCGCCGGCCTCGTTCCGGGACTAGCGGGGATTGAGCAGTTCTTC
CASSAGLVPGLAGIEQFF
>.|TRBJ1-6|TRBV7-9|.
TGTGCCAGCAGCACCGGGAGTGCGAATTCACCCCTCCACTTT
CASSTGSANSPLHF
>.|TRBJ2-3|TRBV10-2|.
TGCGCCAGCAGTGAGATGGGGGGGCGAGATACGCAGTATTTT
CASSEMGGRDTQYF
>TRBD2|TRBJ2-1|TRBV5-5|.
TGTGCCAGCAGTTCCTGGGGGGGCTACAATGAGCAGTTCTTC
CASSSWGGYNEQFF
>TRBD1|TRBJ1-1|TRBV7-8|.
TGTGCCAGCATCCCGGGGGACAGGGGCACTGAAGCTTTCTTT
CASIPGDRGTEAFF
>.|TRBJ1-2|TRBV6-5|.
TGTGCCAGCAGCCCCCGGAGGGAGTATGGGTATGGCTACACCTTC
CASSPRREYGYGYTF
>.|TRBJ1-1|TRBV2|.
TGTGCCAGCAGTCTACCGACAGGTCTGGGCACTGAAGCTTTCTTT
CASSLPTGLGTEAFF
>TRBD1|TRBJ2-5|TRBV27|.
TGTGCCAGCAGTCTCACAGGGGTAGGGGAGACCCAGTACTTC
CASSLTGVGETQYF
>TRBD2|TRBJ2-5|TRBV7-7|.
TGTGCTAGCAGCCAGACGGGGGGCCAAGAGACCCAGTACTTC
CASSQTGGQETQYF
>.|TRBJ2-7|TRBV25-1|once
TGTGCCAGCAGTCCGATCGACAGTCCCTACGAGCAGTACTTC
CASSPIDSPYEQYF
>.|TRBJ1-3|TRBV19|.
TGTGCCAGTAGTATGGTTAGCTCTGGAAACACCATATATTTT
CASSMVSSGNTIYF
>TRBD2|TRBJ2-5|TRBV7-7|.
TGTGCTAGCAGCTTAGGGACTAGCGGAGAGACCCAGTACTTC
CASSLGTSGETQYF
>.|TRBJ1-1|TRBV29-1|.
TGCAGCGTTGAAGCCGTAGAACCGGGAGCTTTCTTT
CSVEAVEPGAFF